This paragraph covers one TCR beta chain sequence. The record originates from a study of OX40 agonist ivuxolimab in advanced cancers. Study-level background: Given to patients was ivuxolimab, an agonistic anti-OX40 (CD134) antibody. Six ivuxolimab dose levels, 0.01 to 10 mg/kg, were given intravenously every 2 weeks.

Researchers took blood at baseline, on cycle 4 day 1, and on cycle 7 day 1. With 8 bases removed from V and 10 bases from J, the gap between germline ends came to 14 bases. The CDR3 sequence is 12 residues long. The germline CDR1 and CDR2 sequences are SGHAT and FQNNGV. TCRdb keeps only in-frame clones here, not all; method: immunoSEQ multiplex PCR. This table has 60,000 to 65,000 clones, around 90% appearing once. The TCR sequence derives from an adult with an advanced solid tumor such as melanoma, head and neck, liver or kidney cancer. The rearrangement links TRBV11-2 to TRBJ1-4, with D possibly TRBD1 on 5 matching bases. The source was CD4+ or CD8+ T cells sorted from blood, collected in a trial of the OX40 agonist ivuxolimab. DNA of the CDR3: TGTGCCAGCGGGGGGGTGACGGGAAAACTGTTTTTT. It translates to CASGGVTGKLFF. The full variable domain, rest sourced from reference TRBV11-2 and TRBJ1-4, is EAGVAQSPRYKIIEKRQSVAFWCNPISGHATLYWYQQILGQGPKLLIQFQNNGVVDDSQLPKDRFSAERLKGVDSTLKIQPAKLEDSAVYLCASGGVTGKLFFGSGTQLSVL.